Shown below are 11 T cell receptor beta chains from a single sample sequenced in a study of Graves' ophthalmopathy and Graves' hyperthyroidism. Beta-chain TCR CDR3 regions were amplified from RNA transcripts. Scientists carried out first-round RT-PCR using HTBI primers and then a second-round multiplex PCR. TCRdb re-analysed the multiplex PCR reads in MiXCR, keeping a single row per CDR3 protein. Altogether about 700,000 distinct CDR3 sequences are present, about 40% being singletons, with the ten largest covering roughly 3%. The specimen was peripheral blood. The receptor set was obtained from an adult man with Graves' ophthalmopathy.

V is TRBV14 and J is TRBJ2-5; 9 bases match TRBD2. V was clipped by 1 base and J by 5 bases; unmatched bases: 11. The CDR3 runs 17 residues. Germline values: CDR1 SGHDN, CDR2 FVKESK. This CDR3 is CASSQVGAASGVETQYF. In DNA form, the CDR3 reads TGTGCCAGCAGCCAAGTGGGTGCGGCTAGCGGGGTTGAGACCCAGTACTTC.

The gene calls are TRBV24-1 and TRBJ1-1, with D possibly TRBD1 on 6 matching bases. There are 14 residues in the CDR3. V lost 10 bases to trimming and J lost 7 bases, with 21 bases between them. Germline loops: CDR1 KGHDR, CDR2 SFDVKD. The DNA for the CDR3 is TGTGCCACGGCCAGGGGTTCGGACACCTTTGAAGCTTTCTTT. Translation: CATARGSDTFEAFF.

This clonotype was detected a few times. The chain combines TRBV9 with TRBJ2-2, with D unclear. V lost 5 bases and J lost 3, with 5 bases in between. Germline loops: CDR1 SGDLS, CDR2 YYNGEE. The CDR3 sequence is 12 residues long. The chain's CDR3 is CASRGYTGELFF. CDR3 DNA: TGTGCCAGCAGGGGGTACACCGGGGAGCTGTTTTTT.

The V gene is TRBV4-3, the J gene TRBJ2-7; TRBD1 agrees at 9 bases. The CDR3 loop spans 14 amino acids. Germline assignment: CDR1 LGHNA and CDR2 YSLEER. With 3 bases clipped from V and 6 bases from J, the junction kept 6 bases outside the gene matches. The CDR3 DNA reads as TGCGCCAGCAGCCAGATGACAGGGGGGTTCGAGCAGTACTTC. Its protein is CASSQMTGGFEQYF.

The CDR3 spells CSSGAYEQYF. CDR3 in DNA: TGCAGCTCGGGAGCCTACGAGCAGTACTTC. V gene TRBV29-1 combines with J gene TRBJ2-7; possible D gene TRBD2, 6 bases. Trimming removed 8 bases from V and 2 bases from J, with 7 bases in between. Germline lookup yields CDR1 SQVTM and CDR2 ANQGSEA. The CDR3 is made up of 10 amino acids.

This clonotype was recorded at least ten times. This chain joins TRBV2 and TRBJ1-5; 8 positions match TRBD1. Germline-derived CDR1 and CDR2 are SNHLY and FYNNEI. The ends lost 6 bases at V and 1 base at J; junction bases unmatched: 8. This CDR3 is 16 amino acids long. CDR3 region: CASSGGTGGSNQPQHF. Written as DNA, the CDR3 is TGTGCCAGCAGCGGGGGCACAGGGGGGAGCAATCAGCCCCAGCATTTT.

This clonotype was picked up a small number of times. The rearrangement links TRBV19 to TRBJ1-1, with D perhaps matching TRBD1 (5 bases). CDR1 is LNHDA, CDR2 SQIVND, per germline (reference sequence). Trimming stripped 3 bases from V and 11 bases from J, with 16 bases between. The CDR3 runs 13 residues. The chain's CDR3 is CASSIRGPRRAFF. The CDR3 nucleotides read TGTGCCAGTAGTATTAGGGGCCCTAGGCGGGCTTTCTTT.

This clonotype was counted only a few times. The chain uses TRBV7-2 and TRBJ2-5; D is tentatively TRBD1 or TRBD2 (5 bases each). CDR1 is SGHTA, CDR2 FQGNSA, per germline. This CDR3 is built from 15 residues. The V end was cut by 6 bases, the J end by 5 bases, with 19 bases between. In DNA form, the CDR3 reads TGTGCCAGCAGAATCGGGACCTACTCGGGGGAGACCCAGTACTTC. Translating gives CASRIGTYSGETQYF.

The chain combines TRBV10-3 with TRBJ2-6, with D tentatively TRBD1 or TRBD2 (6 bases each). Trimming took off 6 bases at V and 11 bases at J, with 20 bases between the two ends. Looked up from germline, CDR1 is ENHRY and CDR2 is SYGVKD. The CDR3 is 15 residues long. This CDR3 reads CAIRVEGDLSYVLTF. The CDR3, as DNA: TGTGCCATCAGGGTGGAGGGGGACCTTTCCTACGTCCTGACTTTC.

This clonotype was found many times. The chain joins TRBV9 to TRBJ1-1, with D possibly TRBD1 on 5 matching bases. The length of the CDR3 is 15 residues. Germline CDR1 SGDLS, CDR2 YYNGEE. With 3 bases removed from V and 2 bases from J, the gap between germline ends came to 14 bases. As DNA, the CDR3 is TGTGCCAGCAGCGCCATACGGGGGGTTAACACTGAAGCTTTCTTT. Translation: CASSAIRGVNTEAFF.

This clonotype came up many times. V and J are TRBV10-3 and TRBJ1-1, with D hard to call. The germline V and J ends were trimmed by 0 bases and 1 base, with 12 bases remaining between them. From germline, CDR1 is ENHRY and CDR2 SYGVKD. The CDR3 length is 16 residues. The CDR3 coding sequence is TGTGCCATCAGTGAGTCGACTCGGCCCAGGAACACTGAAGCTTTCTTT. Translating it yields CAISESTRPRNTEAFF.